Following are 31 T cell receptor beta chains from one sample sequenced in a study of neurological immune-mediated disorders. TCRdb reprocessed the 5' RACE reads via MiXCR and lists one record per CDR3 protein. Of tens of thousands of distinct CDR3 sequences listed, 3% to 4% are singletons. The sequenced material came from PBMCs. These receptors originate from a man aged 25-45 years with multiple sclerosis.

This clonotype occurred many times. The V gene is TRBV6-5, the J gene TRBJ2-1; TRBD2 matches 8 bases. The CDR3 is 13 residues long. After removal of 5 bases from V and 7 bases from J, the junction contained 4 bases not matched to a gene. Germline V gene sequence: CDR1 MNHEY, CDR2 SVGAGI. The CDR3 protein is CASSHGGANEQFF. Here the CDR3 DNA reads TGTGCCAGCAGTCACGGGGGGGCGAATGAGCAGTTCTTC.

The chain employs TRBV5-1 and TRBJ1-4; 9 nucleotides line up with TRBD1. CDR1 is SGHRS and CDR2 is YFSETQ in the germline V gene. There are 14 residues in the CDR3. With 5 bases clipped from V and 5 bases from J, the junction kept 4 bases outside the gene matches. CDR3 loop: CASRPGTGNEKLFF. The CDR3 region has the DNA TGCGCCAGCAGGCCCGGGACAGGGAATGAAAAACTGTTTTTT.

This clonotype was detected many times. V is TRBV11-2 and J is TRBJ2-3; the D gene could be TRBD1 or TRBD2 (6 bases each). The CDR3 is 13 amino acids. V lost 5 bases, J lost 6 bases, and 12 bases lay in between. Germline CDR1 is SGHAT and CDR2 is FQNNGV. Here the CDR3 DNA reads TGTGCCAGCAGCCCACCGGGGGCGGATACGCAGTATTTT. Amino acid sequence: CASSPPGADTQYF.

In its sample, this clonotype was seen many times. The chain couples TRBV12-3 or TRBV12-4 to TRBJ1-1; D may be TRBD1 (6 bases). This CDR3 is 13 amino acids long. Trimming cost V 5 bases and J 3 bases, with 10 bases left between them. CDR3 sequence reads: CASSTGLYTEAFF. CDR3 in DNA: TGTGCCAGCAGTACAGGGTTGTACACTGAAGCTTTCTTT.

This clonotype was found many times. The CDR3 sequence is CASSRDGLSYEQYF. The CDR3 bases are TGCGCCAGCAGCCGGGATGGACTCTCCTACGAGCAGTACTTC. The rearrangement links TRBV5-1 to TRBJ2-7; D may be TRBD2 (5 bases). The CDR3 is made up of 14 amino acids. CDR1 and CDR2 (germline): SGHRS, YFSETQ. With 4 bases removed from V and 0 bases from J, the gap between germline ends came to 11 bases.

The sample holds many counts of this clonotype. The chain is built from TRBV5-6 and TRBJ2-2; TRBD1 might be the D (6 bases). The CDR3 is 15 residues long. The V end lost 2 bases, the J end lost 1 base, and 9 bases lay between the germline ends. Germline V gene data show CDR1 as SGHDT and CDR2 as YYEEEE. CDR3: CASSFWGQNTGELFF. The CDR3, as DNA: TGTGCCAGCAGCTTCTGGGGACAGAACACCGGGGAGCTGTTTTTT.

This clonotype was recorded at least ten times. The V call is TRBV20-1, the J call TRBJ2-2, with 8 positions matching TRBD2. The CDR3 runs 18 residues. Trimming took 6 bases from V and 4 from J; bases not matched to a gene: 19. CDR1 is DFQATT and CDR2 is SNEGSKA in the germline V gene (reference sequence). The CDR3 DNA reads TGCAGTGCCGAATCAGGGGCACCGGGGGGGCCGCGCACCGGGGAGCTGTTTTTT. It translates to CSAESGAPGGPRTGELFF.

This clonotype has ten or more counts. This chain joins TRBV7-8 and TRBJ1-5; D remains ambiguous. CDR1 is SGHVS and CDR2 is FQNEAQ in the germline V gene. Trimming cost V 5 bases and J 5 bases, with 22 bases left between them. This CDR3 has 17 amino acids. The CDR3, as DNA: TGTGCCAGCAGCCCCCGACGGGATAACCAAGCCGATCAGCCCCAGCATTTT. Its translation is CASSPRRDNQADQPQHF.

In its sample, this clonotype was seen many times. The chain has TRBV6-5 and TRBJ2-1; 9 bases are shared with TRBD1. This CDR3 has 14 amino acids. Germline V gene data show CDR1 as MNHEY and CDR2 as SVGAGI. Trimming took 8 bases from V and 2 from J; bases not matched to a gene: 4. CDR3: CASGDRATYNEQFF. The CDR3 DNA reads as TGTGCCAGCGGGGACAGGGCCACCTACAATGAGCAGTTCTTC.

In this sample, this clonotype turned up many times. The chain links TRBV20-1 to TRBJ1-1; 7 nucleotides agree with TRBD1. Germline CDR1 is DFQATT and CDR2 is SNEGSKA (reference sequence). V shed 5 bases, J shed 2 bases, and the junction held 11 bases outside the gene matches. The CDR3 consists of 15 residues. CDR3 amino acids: CSAPRVEGANTEAFF. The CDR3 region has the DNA TGCAGTGCTCCCCGGGTTGAGGGGGCTAACACTGAAGCTTTCTTT.

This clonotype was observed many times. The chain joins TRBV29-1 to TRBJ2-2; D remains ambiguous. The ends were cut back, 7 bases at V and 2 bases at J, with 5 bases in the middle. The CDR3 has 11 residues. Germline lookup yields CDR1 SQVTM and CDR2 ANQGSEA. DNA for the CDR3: TGCAGCGGTGCAAACACCGGGGAGCTGTTTTTT. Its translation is CSGANTGELFF.

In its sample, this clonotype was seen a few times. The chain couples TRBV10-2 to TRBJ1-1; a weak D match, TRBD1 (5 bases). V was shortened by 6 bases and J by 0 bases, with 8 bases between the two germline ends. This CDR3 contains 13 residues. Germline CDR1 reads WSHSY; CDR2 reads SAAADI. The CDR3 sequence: CASRRGVNTEAFF. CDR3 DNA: TGCGCCAGCAGAAGAGGGGTGAACACTGAAGCTTTCTTT.

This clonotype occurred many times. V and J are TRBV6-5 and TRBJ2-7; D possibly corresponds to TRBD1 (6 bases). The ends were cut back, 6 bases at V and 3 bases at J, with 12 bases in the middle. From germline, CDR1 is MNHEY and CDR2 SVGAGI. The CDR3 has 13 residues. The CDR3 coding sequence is TGTGCCAGCAGACAGGGTTTCGTCTACGAGCAGTACTTC. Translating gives CASRQGFVYEQYF.

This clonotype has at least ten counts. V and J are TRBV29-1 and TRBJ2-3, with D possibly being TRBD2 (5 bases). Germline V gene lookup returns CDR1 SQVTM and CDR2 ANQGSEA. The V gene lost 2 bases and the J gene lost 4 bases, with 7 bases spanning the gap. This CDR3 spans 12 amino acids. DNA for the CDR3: TGCAGCGTTGAACCGGAGGCAGATACGCAGTATTTT. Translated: CSVEPEADTQYF.

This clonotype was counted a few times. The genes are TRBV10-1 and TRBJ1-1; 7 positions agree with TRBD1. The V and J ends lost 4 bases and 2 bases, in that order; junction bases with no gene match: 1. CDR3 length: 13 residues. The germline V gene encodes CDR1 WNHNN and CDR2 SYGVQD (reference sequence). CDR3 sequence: CASSGQGNTEAFF. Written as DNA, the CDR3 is TGCGCCAGCAGTGGACAGGGCAACACTGAAGCTTTCTTT.

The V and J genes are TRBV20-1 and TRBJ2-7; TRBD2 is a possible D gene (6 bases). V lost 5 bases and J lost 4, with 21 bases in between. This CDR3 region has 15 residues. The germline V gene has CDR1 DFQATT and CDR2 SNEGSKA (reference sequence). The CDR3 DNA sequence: TGCAGTGCTCCGTCCCCTTGGAGGGCGCGATACGAGCAGTACTTC. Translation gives CSAPSPWRARYEQYF.

The CDR3 DNA reads as TGTGCCTGGAGTCTGAGGGGCCCTCTTCCCTACTTC. It specifies CAWSLRGPLPYF. V gene TRBV30 combines with J gene TRBJ2-7; D could derive from TRBD1 or TRBD2 (5 bases each). The CDR3 extends over 12 amino acids. Germline V gene lookup returns CDR1 GTSNPN and CDR2 SVGIG (reference sequence). V dropped 2 bases and J dropped 13 bases, with 18 bases sitting between them.

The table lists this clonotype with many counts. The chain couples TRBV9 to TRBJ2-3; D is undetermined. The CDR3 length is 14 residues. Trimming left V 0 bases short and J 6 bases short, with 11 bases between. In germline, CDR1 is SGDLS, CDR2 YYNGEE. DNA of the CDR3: TGTGCCAGCAGCGTAGAGCAGGCTCATGATACGCAGTATTTT. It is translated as CASSVEQAHDTQYF.

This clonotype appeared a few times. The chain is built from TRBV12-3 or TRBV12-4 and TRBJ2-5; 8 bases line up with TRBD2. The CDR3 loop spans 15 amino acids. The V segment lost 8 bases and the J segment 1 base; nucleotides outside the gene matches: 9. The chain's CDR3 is CASGDSGTGQETQYF. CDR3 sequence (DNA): TGTGCCAGCGGTGATAGCGGGACGGGCCAAGAGACCCAGTACTTC.

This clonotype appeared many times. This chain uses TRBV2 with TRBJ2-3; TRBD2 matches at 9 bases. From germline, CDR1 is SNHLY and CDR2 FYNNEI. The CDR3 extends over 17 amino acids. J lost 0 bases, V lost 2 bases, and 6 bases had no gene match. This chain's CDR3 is CASSESPSGESTDTQYF. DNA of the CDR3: TGTGCCAGCAGTGAAAGCCCTAGCGGGGAAAGCACAGATACGCAGTATTTT.

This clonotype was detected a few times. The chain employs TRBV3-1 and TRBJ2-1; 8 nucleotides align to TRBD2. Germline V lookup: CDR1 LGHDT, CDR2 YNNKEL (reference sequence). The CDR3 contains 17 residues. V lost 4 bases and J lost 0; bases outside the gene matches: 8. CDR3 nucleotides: TGTGCCAGCAGCCCCCCACGGCGGGGGGTCTCCTACAATGAGCAGTTCTTC. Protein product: CASSPPRRGVSYNEQFF.

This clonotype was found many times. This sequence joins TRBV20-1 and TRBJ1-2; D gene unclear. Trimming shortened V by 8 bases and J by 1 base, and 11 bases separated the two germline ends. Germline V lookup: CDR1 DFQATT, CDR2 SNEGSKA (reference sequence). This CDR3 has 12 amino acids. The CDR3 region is CSTSEDNYGYTF. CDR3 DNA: TGCAGTACCTCTGAGGATAACTATGGCTACACCTTC.

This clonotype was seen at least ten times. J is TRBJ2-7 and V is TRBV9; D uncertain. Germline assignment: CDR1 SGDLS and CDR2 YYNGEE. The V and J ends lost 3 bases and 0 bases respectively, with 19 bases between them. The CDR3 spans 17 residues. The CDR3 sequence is CASSAPWVDGSSYEQYF. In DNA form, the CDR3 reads TGTGCCAGCAGCGCTCCATGGGTGGACGGAAGCTCCTACGAGCAGTACTTC.

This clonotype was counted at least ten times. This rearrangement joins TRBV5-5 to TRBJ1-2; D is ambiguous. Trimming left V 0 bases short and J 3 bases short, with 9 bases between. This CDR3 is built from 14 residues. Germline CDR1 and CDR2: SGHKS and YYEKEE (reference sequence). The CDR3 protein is CASSLVYGDYGYTF. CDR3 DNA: TGTGCCAGCAGCTTGGTCTACGGTGACTATGGCTACACCTTC.

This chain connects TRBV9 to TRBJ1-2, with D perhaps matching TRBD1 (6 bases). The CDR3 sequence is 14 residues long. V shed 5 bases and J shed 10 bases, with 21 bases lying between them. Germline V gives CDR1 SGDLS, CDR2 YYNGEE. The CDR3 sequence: CASRGDIQGGLYTF. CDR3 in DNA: TGTGCCAGCAGAGGGGACATACAAGGCGGCCTCTACACCTTC.

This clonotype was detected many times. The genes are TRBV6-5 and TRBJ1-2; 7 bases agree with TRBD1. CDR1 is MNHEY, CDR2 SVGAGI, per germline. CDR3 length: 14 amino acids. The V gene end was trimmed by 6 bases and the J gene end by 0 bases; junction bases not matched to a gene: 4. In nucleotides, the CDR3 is TGTGCCAGCAGCCGGGACAGAGCTAACTATGGCTACACCTTC. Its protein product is CASSRDRANYGYTF.

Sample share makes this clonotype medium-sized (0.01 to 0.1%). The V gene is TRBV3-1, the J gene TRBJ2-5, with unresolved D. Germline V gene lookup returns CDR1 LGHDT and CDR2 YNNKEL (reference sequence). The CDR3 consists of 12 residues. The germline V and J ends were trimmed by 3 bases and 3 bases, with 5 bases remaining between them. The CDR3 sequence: CASSHREETQYF. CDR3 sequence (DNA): TGTGCCAGCAGCCATAGGGAAGAGACCCAGTACTTC.

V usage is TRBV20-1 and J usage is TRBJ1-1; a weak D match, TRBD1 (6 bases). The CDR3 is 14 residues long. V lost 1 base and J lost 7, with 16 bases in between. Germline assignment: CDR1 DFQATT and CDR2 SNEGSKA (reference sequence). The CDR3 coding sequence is TGCAGTGCTAGAGCGGGGGCAGCATTTTTTGAAGCTTTCTTT. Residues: CSARAGAAFFEAFF.

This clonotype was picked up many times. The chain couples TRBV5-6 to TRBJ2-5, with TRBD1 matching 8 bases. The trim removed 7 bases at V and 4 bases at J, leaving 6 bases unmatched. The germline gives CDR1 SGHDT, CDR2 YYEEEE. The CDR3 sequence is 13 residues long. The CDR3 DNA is TGTGCCAGCCGGCGACAGGGGAGAGAGACCCAGTACTTC. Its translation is CASRRQGRETQYF.

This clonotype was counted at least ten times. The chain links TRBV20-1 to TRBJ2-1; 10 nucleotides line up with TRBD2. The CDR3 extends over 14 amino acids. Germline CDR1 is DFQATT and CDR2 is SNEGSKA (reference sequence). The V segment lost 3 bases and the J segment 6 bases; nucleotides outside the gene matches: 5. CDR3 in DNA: TGCAGTGCTAGGAGAAGCGGGGGGGCCAATGAGCAGTTCTTC. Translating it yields CSARRSGGANEQFF.

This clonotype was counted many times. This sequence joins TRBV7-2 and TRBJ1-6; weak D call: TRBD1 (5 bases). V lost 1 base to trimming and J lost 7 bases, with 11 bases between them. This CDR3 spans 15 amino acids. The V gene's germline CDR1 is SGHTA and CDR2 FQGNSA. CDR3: CASSLGGGTNSPLHF. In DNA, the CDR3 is TGTGCCAGCAGCTTAGGTGGGGGGACCAATTCACCCCTCCACTTT.